This T cell receptor (beta chain) was observed in a study of cytomegalovirus exposure and HLA in healthy donors. Overall study: Most genotyped donors, about 81% of 398, had Caucasian-associated genetic ancestry.

The PCR contained 60 Vbeta and 13 Jbeta primers. Produced via immunoSEQ multiplex PCR; TCRdb's table is partial and in-frame only. This sample yields some 90,000 clones, of which 65% to 80% are seen a single time; more than 2.5% belongs to the top ten. Findings of the study overall: Among the sequence variants, a highly shared cluster was likely an artifact of sequencing. Most sequenced TCRs were rare (though some public TCRs occurred in many donors). A later analysis linked some 17,000 TCR beta sequences to HLA alleles at 0.05 false discovery rate.

V lost 9 bases and J 4 bases, leaving 12 bases between the germline ends. This CDR3 contains 12 residues. Germline V gives CDR1 LNHDA, CDR2 SQIVND (reference sequence). Turning to this clone: The antigen remains undetermined.

Sequencing input: PBMCs. The gene calls are TRBV19 and TRBJ1-1; D is undetermined. The clonotype originates from a man in his forties in good health and CMV-seronegative. This chain's CDR3 is CASRRPSTEAFF. As DNA, the CDR3 is TGTGCCAGCCGGAGACCGTCCACTGAAGCTTTCTTT.